Given below is one T cell receptor (beta chain) in context. In the original analysis: By means of reference gene primer amplification, nucleated cell counts were estimated. Assay: immunoSEQ multiplex PCR; the TCRdb copy retains only in-frame clones and omits some. V, J and clone size are those of that table, while D and trimming were read from the DNA. The sample yields 150,000 to 200,000 clones, around 90% seen once. This CDR3 is built from 16 residues. The ends were cut back, 0 bases at V and 0 bases at J, with 7 bases in the middle. The germline V gene encodes CDR1 SGHRS and CDR2 YFSETQ. These data are taken from a study of blood T cell repertoires in COVID-19.

Source material: peripheral blood. The sequence came from a woman between 45 and 65 years old with acute or convalescent COVID-19. V and J are TRBV5-1 and TRBJ1-6; D remains unclear. The chain's CDR3 is CASSLGSSSYNSPLHF. As DNA, the CDR3 is TGCGCCAGCAGCTTGGGTTCTAGCTCCTATAATTCACCCCTCCACTTT. The full variable domain, in which reference TRBV5-1 and TRBJ1-6 provide the parts outside the CDR3, is KAGVTQTPRYLIKTRGQQVTLSCSPISGHRSVSWYQQTPGQGLQFLFEYFSETQRNKGNFPGRFSGRQFSNSRSEMNVSTLELGDSALYLCASSLGSSSYNSPLHFGNGTRLTVT.